This passage covers 9 T cell receptor beta chains from one sample sequenced in a study of shared clonotypes between healthy human individuals (TCRdb year 2020). CD8 naive samples were CD45RO-negative cells positively selected for CCR7, giving a CD45RA+CCR7+ population that excluded TemRA cells. Receptor amplification or capture employed the immunoSEQ multiplex PCR assay. Drawn from immuneACCESS, this table holds only the in-frame rearrangements with V and J called that TCRdb kept. Clones are partly lost; checked studies trace under half to an unresolved V gene and leave the rest unexplained. This sample lists hundreds of thousands of clones; approximately 96% were detected once. The ten largest clones capture 0.11% of the sample. The sequencing sample was made of naive CD8+ T cells sorted from blood. The sample's cell subset or site label is to be understood as: CD45RA+CCR7+. Receptors were obtained from a woman aged 30 to 39 in good health.

For the CDR3, the DNA is TGTGCCAGCAGCCGGGATACAGGGGGCGAAACTGAAGCTTTCTTT. Translating it yields CASSRDTGGETEAFF. The rearrangement joins TRBV7-9 to TRBJ1-1; 9 nucleotides agree with TRBD1. CDR3 length equals 15 residues. Trimming took 5 bases from V and 5 from J; bases not matched to a gene: 9. Germline V gives CDR1 SEHNR, CDR2 FQNEAQ (reference sequence).

With regard to this clone: Other DNA variants within this sample encode the same CDR3. The gene calls are TRBV5-6 and TRBJ2-7; no definite D call. Germline CDR1 reads SGHDT; CDR2 reads YYEEEE. The CDR3 runs 15 residues. Between the trimmed V and J ends, which lost 0 bases and 0 bases, there was a span of 10 bases. For the CDR3, the DNA is TGTGCCAGCAGCTTGGGGGCTTCATCCTCCTACGAGCAGTACTTC. Encoded protein: CASSLGASSSYEQYF.

V is TRBV28 and J is TRBJ2-2; TRBD1 agrees at 7 bases. Germline CDR1 reads MDHEN; CDR2 reads SYDVKM. With 6 bases clipped from V and 8 bases from J, the junction kept 6 bases outside the gene matches. The CDR3 length is 13 residues. The CDR3 DNA sequence: TGTGCCAGCAGCAACAGGGGACCAGGGGAGCTGTTTTTT. Protein: CASSNRGPGELFF.

J is TRBJ2-7 and V is TRBV19, with D possibly being TRBD1 or TRBD2 (5 bases each). The V end lost 4 bases, the J end lost 4 bases, and 14 bases lay between the germline ends. Germline values: CDR1 LNHDA, CDR2 SQIVND (reference sequence). The CDR3 loop spans 14 amino acids. The CDR3 sequence is CASSTDSGEYEQYF. DNA for the CDR3: TGTGCCAGTAGTACCGACAGCGGTGAGTACGAGCAGTACTTC.

This chain links TRBV7-8 with TRBJ2-7; D gene ambiguous. The CDR3 totals 11 residues. Germline CDR1 SGHVS, CDR2 FQNEAQ. V shed 1 base and J shed 6 bases, with 4 bases lying between them. The CDR3 DNA sequence: TGTGCCAGCAGCTTAGTGGTCGAGCAGTACTTC. As protein: CASSLVVEQYF.

The chain has TRBV6-1 and TRBJ1-5; D may be TRBD1 (6 bases). Per germline, CDR1 MNHNS and CDR2 SASEGT. V was clipped by 8 bases and J by 3 bases, with 14 bases between them. The CDR3 extends over 14 amino acids. The CDR3 is CASVFRQDNQPQHF. The CDR3 DNA is TGTGCCAGCGTTTTCCGACAGGACAATCAGCCCCAGCATTTT.

V and J are TRBV23-1 and TRBJ2-4, with D perhaps TRBD1 (5 bases). TRBV23-1 is noted as an ORF with a role that remains uncertain. This CDR3 is 16 amino acids long. V lost 2 bases and J lost 14, with 25 bases in between. CDR3 in amino acids: CASSQAPTGLWGEKYF. CDR3 sequence (DNA): TGCGCCAGCAGTCAAGCCCCCACCGGCCTTTGGGGCGAAAAGTACTTC.

This rearrangement joins TRBV2 to TRBJ1-2; D call uncertain. The CDR3 is made up of 14 amino acids. Germline lookup yields CDR1 SNHLY and CDR2 FYNNEI. The V gene lost 11 bases and the J gene lost 0 bases, with 16 bases spanning the gap. The chain's CDR3 is CAGNPLGANYGYTF. DNA of the CDR3: TGTGCCGGCAACCCGCTGGGTGCTAACTATGGCTACACCTTC.

The chain carries TRBV7-2 and TRBJ1-4; no clear D. This CDR3 is 14 amino acids long. The germline V and J ends were trimmed by 4 bases and 0 bases, with 6 bases remaining between them. Germline CDR1 reads SGHTA; CDR2 reads FQGNSA. The CDR3 region is CASSYPSTNEKLFF. The CDR3 DNA sequence: TGTGCCAGCAGCTATCCCTCAACTAATGAAAAACTGTTTTTT.